This T cell receptor (beta chain) was sequenced in a study of T cell repertoires in cytomegalovirus infection. This CDR3 is 14 amino acids long. Trimming took 2 bases from V and 7 from J, leaving 14 bases between them. The germline CDR1 and CDR2 sequences are SGHAT and FQNNGV. Study-wide findings and caveats: CMV-specific HLA-C-restricted TCR beta clonotypes dominated the ex vivo response.

One entry per CDR3 protein results from TCRdb running MiXCR on the reads. The repertoire holds around 130,000 distinct CDR3 sequences, with roughly 9% as singletons. On this clonotype itself: What it binds is not known.

V gene TRBV11-2 combines with J gene TRBJ1-2, with a tentative D call TRBD1 (6 bases). This TCR derives from a human donor in good health (CMV status not recorded). Some clones in this sample may be carry-over from other donors' samples. Sequenced input: PBMCs. The CDR3 DNA reads as TGTGCCAGCAGCTTATATAGGGGGGAGAGTGGCTACACCTTC. Its translation: CASSLYRGESGYTF.